The text below deals with one TCR beta chain. Its antigen is unidentified. The table came from immunoSEQ multiplex PCR; TCRdb's copy has only in-frame clones and leaves some out. This table has over 200,000 clones, around 90% appearing once. Germline trimming cut 6 bases from V and 7 bases from J; bases unmatched to any gene: 16. The CDR3 length is 16 residues. CDR1 is SNHLY, CDR2 FYNNEI, per germline. This sample was taken from a study of cytomegalovirus exposure and HLA in healthy donors. Overall study results and limits: With high specificity and sensitivity, the classifier reportedly diagnosed cytomegalovirus status. The study listed under 200 cytomegalovirus-associated TCR beta chains.

The TCR sequence derives from a woman between 25 and 40 years old in good health and CMV-seronegative. The chain uses TRBV2 and TRBJ2-7; 9 nucleotides agree with TRBD2. The sample consisted of PBMCs. The CDR3 is CASSPQIAGVAYEQYF. CDR3 DNA: TGTGCCAGCAGCCCTCAAATAGCGGGAGTTGCTTATGAGCAGTACTTC. Supplemented by reference TRBV2 and TRBJ2-7, the full variable domain reads EPEVTQTPSHQVTQMGQEVILRCVPISNHLYFYWYRQILGQKVEFLVSFYNNEISEKSEIFDDQFSVERPDGSNFTLKIRSTKLEDSAMYFCASSPQIAGVAYEQYFGPGTRLTVT.